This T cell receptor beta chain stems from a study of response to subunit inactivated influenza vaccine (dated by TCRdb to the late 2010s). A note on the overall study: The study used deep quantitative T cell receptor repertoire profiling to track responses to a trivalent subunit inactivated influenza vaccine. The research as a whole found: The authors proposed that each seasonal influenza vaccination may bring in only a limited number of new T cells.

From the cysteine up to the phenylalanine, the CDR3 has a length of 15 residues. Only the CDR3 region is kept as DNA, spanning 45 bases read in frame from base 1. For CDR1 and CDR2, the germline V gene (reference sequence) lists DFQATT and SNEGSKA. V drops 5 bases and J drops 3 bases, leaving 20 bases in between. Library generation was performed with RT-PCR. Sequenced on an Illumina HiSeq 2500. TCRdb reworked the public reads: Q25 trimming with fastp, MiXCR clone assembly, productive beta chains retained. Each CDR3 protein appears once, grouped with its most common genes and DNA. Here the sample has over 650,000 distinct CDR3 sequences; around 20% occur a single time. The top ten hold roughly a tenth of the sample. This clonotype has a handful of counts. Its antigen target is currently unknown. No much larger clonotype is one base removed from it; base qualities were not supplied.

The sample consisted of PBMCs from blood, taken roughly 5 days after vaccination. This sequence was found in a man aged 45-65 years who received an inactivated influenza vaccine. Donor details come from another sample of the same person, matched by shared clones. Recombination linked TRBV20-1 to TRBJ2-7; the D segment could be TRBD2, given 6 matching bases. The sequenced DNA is TGCAGTGCTGTACCGGGACTCATATCTGACTACGAGCAGTACTTC. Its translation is CSAVPGLISDYEQYF.